This is a list of T cell receptor beta chains from one sample in a study of T cell responses to AZD1222 COVID-19 vaccine. The assay was immunoSEQ multiplex PCR, and TCRdb's table has in-frame clones only and misses some. The sample holds 95,000 to 130,000 clones; roughly 87% are singletons and the top ten take around 7.2%. Material: peripheral blood, obtained on day 0 of AZD1222 vaccination. Receptor source: an adult in good health. Each CDR3 is given with its conserved first and last residue. Each record gives: V gene, CDR3 protein.

V: TRBV7-2; CDR3: CASSSRTGEGQPQHF
V: TRBV4-2; CDR3: CASSQDLTTGNEQFF
V: TRBV5-1; CDR3: CASSGGYPSEQYF
V: TRBV24-1; CDR3: CATSDRDTSNYGYTF
V: TRBV7-9; CDR3: CASSREEYEQYF
V: TRBV7-3; CDR3: CASSESGELFF
V: TRBV30; CDR3: CAWRGWTSTDTQYF
V: TRBV29-1; CDR3: CSVVGTGSSAYEQYF
V: TRBV9; CDR3: CASSAKPGQGLAGELFF
V: TRBV29-1; CDR3: CSAGTRGGYTF
V: TRBV4-1; CDR3: CASSQDHPSGGLPQGTQYF
V: TRBV6-1; CDR3: CASSDQGGANEKLFF
V: TRBV6-5; CDR3: CASSLDRSYEQYF
V: TRBV27; CDR3: CASREGGFSGNTIYF
V: TRBV7-2; CDR3: CASSLASEDYQPQHF
V: TRBV15; CDR3: CATKQGTTDTQYF
V: TRBV24-1; CDR3: CATSDRKTGFGNEQFF
V: TRBV19; CDR3: CASRTQGPGTEAFF
V: TRBV19; CDR3: CASTRGGGGTDTQYF
V: TRBV19; CDR3: CASSPRGLEEKLFF
V: TRBV5-3; CDR3: CARSLEGAGGCNEQFF
V: TRBV18; CDR3: CASSPDRQSNEKLFF
V: TRBV9; CDR3: CASNFAGEKSEQYF
V: TRBV2; CDR3: CATFRDEAFF
V: TRBV3-1/TRBV3-2; CDR3: CASSQVGFAETQYF
V: TRBV9; CDR3: CASSSPAQLKKYVDEQFF
V: TRBV7-9; CDR3: CASTLSRLNTGELFF
V: TRBV6-4; CDR3: CASSEAAGGYNEQFF
V: TRBV13; CDR3: CASSSRSPGLRGLEQYF
V: TRBV11-1; CDR3: CASSLDRGSYEQYF
V: TRBV30; CDR3: CAWSTGGAGYTF
V: TRBV5-4; CDR3: CASSRQGADEQYF
V: TRBV19; CDR3: CASKSQGTEAFF
V: TRBV2; CDR3: CASRGDFNQPQHF
V: TRBV14; CDR3: CASSQVGNTEAFF
V: TRBV11-1; CDR3: CASSLGEKETQYF
V: TRBV4-2; CDR3: CASSQDERGVNTEAFF
V: TRBV6-2/TRBV6-3; CDR3: CASSTGAWGEQYF
V: TRBV19; CDR3: CASSTLLTPVSNQPQHF
V: TRBV11-2; CDR3: CASRTWGRSSYNEQFF
V: TRBV30; CDR3: CAWRGRDEKLFF
V: TRBV15; CDR3: CATAQGSNQPQHF
V: TRBV9; CDR3: CASSHAGRDHEQYF
V: TRBV4-1; CDR3: CASTWRFSIQYF
V: TRBV7-2; CDR3: CASSLTATRVGYTF